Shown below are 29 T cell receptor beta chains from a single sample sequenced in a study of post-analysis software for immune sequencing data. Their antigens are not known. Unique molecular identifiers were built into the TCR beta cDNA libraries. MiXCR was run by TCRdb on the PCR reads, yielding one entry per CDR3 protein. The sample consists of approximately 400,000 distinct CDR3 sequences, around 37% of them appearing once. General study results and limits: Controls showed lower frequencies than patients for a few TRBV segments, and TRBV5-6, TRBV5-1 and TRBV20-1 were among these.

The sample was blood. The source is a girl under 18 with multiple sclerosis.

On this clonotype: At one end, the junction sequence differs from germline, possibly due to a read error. CDR3 DNA: TGTGCCAGCAGTTTATTCAGCGGGGCCGGGACCGGGGAGCGGTTTTTT. This translates into CASSLFSGAGTGERFF. The rearrangement joins TRBV12-3 or TRBV12-4 to TRBJ2-2; TRBD2 agrees at 7 bases. The CDR3 extends over 16 amino acids.

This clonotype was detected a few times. The CDR3 sequence is CASSVTSGYNEQFF. DNA for the CDR3: TGTGCCAGCAGTGTAACTAGCGGATACAATGAGCAGTTCTTC. The gene calls are TRBV6-1 and TRBJ2-1; TRBD2 aligns across 8 bases. Trimming at V came to 4 bases and at J to 4 bases, leaving 3 bases not matched to a gene. Germline V CDR1 and CDR2: MNHNS, SASEGT. This CDR3 contains 14 residues.

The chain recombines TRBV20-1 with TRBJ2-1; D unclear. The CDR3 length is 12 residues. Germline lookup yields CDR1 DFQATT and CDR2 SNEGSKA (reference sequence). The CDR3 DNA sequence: TGCAGGGCAGGTTGGAGCGAGTATGAGCAGTTCTTC. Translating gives CRAGWSEYEQFF.

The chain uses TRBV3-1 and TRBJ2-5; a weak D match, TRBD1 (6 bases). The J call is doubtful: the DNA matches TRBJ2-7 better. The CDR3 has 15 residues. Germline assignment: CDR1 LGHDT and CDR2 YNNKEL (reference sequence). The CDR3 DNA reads TGTGCCAGCAGGCTCACCGGGACAAGGGTTGGCGAGCAGTACTTC. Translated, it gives CASRLTGTRVGEQYF.

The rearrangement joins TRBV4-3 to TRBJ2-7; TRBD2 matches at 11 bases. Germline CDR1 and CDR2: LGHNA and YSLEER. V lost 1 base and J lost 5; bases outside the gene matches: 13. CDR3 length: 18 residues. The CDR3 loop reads CASSQAVAGGHRSHEQYF. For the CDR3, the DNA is TGCGCCAGCAGCCAAGCGGTAGCGGGAGGGCACAGGAGTCACGAGCAGTACTTC.

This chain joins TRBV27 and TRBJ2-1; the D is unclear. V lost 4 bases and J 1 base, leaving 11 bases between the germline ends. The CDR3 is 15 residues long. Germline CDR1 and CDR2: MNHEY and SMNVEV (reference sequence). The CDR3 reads CASSSLFGSYNEQFF. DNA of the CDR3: TGTGCCAGCAGTTCCCTCTTTGGATCCTACAATGAGCAGTTCTTC.

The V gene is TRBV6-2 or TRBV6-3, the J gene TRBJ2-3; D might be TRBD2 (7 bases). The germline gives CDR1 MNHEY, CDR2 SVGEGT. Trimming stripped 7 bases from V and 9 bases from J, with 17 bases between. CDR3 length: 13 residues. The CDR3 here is CASISKRGGTQYF. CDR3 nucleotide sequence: TGTGCCAGCATTTCCAAGAGGGGGGGCACGCAGTATTTT.

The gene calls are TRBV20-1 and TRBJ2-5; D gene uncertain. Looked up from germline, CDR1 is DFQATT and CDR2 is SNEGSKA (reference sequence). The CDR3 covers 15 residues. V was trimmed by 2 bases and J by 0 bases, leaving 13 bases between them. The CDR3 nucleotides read TGCAGTGCTAGACCCCAACCCTTGTACCAAGAGACCCAGTACTTC. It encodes CSARPQPLYQETQYF.

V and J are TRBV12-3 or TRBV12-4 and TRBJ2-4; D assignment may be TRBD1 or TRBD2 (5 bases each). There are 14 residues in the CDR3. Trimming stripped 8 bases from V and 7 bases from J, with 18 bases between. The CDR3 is CASGPRDQGNIQYF. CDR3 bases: TGTGCCAGCGGCCCCCGGGACCAAGGGAACATTCAGTACTTC.

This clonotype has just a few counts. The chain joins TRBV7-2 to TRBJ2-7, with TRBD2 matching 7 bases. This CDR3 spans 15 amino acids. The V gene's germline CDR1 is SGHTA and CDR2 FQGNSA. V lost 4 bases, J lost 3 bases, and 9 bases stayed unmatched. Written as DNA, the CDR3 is TGTGCCAGCAGCTCGACCCCTAGCGGTCGCTACGAGCAGTACTTC. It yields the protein CASSSTPSGRYEQYF.

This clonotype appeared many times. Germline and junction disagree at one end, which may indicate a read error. Written as DNA, the CDR3 is TGCGCCAGCAGCGGGGAGAACACTGAAGCTTTCTTT. Amino acids: CASSGENTEAFF. The J gene is TRBJ1-1, the V gene TRBV7-9; no definite D call. Germline V CDR1 and CDR2: SEHNR, FQNEAQ (reference sequence). There are 12 residues in the CDR3. Looking up the rest from reference TRBV7-9 and TRBJ1-1 gives the full variable domain: DTGVSQNPRHKITKRGQNVTFRCDPISEHNRLYWYRQTLGQGPEFLTYFQNEAQLEKSRLLSDRFSAERPKGSFSTLEIQRTEQGDSAMYLCASSGENTEAFFGQGTRLTVV.

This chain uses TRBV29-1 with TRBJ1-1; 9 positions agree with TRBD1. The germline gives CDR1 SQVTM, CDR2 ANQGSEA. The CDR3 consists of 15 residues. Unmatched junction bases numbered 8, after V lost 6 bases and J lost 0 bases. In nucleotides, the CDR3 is TGCAGCGTACAGGGGGCGCTTACCATGAACACTGAAGCTTTCTTT. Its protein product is CSVQGALTMNTEAFF.

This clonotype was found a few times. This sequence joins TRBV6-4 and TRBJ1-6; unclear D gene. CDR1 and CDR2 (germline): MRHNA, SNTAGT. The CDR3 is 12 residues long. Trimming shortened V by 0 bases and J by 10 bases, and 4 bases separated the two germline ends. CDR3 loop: CASSDSGSPLHF. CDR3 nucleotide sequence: TGTGCCAGCAGTGACTCGGGATCACCCCTCCACTTT.

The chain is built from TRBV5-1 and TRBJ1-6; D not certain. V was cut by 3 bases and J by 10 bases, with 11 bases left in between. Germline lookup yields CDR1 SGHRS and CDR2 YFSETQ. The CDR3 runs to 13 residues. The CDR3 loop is CASSSASRSPLHF. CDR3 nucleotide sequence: TGCGCCAGCAGCTCCGCCTCGAGATCACCCCTCCACTTT.

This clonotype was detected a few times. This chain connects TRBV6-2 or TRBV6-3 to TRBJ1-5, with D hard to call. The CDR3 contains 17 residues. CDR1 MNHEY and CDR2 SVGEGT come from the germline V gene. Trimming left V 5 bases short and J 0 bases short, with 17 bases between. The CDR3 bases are TGTGCCAGCAGTACCGCGCCATCTTGGTATAGCAATCAGCCCCAGCATTTT. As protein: CASSTAPSWYSNQPQHF.

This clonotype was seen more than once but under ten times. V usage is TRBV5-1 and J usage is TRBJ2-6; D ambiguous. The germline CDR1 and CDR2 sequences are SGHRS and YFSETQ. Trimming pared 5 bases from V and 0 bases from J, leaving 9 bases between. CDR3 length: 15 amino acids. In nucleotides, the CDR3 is TGCGCCAGCAGATCGGATCCCTCTGGGGCCAACGTCCTGACTTTC. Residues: CASRSDPSGANVLTF.

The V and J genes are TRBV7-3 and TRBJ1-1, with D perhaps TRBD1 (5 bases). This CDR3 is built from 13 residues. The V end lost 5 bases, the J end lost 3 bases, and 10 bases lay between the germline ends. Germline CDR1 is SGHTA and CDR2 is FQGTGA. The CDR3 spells CASSPGTHTEAFF. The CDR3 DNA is TGTGCCAGCAGCCCCGGGACCCACACTGAAGCTTTCTTT.

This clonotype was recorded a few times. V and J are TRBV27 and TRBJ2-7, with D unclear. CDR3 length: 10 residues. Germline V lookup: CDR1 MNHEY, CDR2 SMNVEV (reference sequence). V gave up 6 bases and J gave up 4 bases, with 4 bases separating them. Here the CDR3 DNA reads TGTGCCAGCAGGGAGTACGAGCAGTACTTC. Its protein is CASREYEQYF.

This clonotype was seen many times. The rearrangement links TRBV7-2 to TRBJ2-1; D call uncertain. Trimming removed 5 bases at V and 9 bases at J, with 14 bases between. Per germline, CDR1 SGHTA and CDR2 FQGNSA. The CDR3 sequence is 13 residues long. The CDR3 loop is CASSPDPSGEQFF. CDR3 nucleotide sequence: TGTGCCAGCAGCCCGGACCCCTCGGGTGAGCAGTTCTTC.

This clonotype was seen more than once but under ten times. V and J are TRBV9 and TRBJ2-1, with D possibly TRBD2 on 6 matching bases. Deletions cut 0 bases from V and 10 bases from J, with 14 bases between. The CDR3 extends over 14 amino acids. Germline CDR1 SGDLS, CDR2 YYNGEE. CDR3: CASSVAPAGGEQFF. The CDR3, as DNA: TGTGCCAGCAGCGTAGCTCCAGCCGGAGGGGAGCAGTTCTTC.

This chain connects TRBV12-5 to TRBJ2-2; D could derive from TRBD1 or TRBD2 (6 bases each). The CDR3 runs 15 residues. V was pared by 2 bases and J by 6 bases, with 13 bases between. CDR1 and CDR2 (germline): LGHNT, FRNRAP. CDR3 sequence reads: CASGLSGAGPGELFF. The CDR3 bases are TGTGCTAGTGGTTTGTCGGGGGCCGGACCCGGGGAGCTGTTTTTT.

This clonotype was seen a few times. As DNA, the CDR3 is TGTGCCAGCAGTTACTCGACTAGCGCGGGGGTATACAATGAGCAGTTCTTC. It yields the protein CASSYSTSAGVYNEQFF. The gene calls are TRBV6-6 and TRBJ2-1, with 8 bases fitting TRBD2. CDR1 is MNHNY, CDR2 SVGAGI, per germline (reference sequence). The CDR3 is 17 amino acids. With V trimmed by 0 bases and J by 4 bases, 8 bases remained unmatched.

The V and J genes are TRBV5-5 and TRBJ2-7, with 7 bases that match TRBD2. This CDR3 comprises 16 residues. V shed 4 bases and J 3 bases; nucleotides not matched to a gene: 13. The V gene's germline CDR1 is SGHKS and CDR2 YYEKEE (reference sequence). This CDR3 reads CASSPHPGLSFYEQYF. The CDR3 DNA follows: TGTGCCAGCAGCCCACATCCGGGACTATCCTTCTACGAGCAGTACTTC.

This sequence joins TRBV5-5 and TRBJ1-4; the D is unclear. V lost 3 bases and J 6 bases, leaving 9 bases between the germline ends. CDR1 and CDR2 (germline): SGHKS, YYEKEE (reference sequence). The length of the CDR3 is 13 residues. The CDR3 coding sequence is TGTGCCAGCAGCTCGGGAGCAGATGAAAAACTGTTTTTT. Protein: CASSSGADEKLFF. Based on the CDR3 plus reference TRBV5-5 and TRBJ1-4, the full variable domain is DAGVTQSPTHLIKTRGQQVTLRCSPISGHKSVSWYQQVLGQGPQFIFQYYEKEERGRGNFPDRFSARQFPNYSSELNVNALLLGDSALYLCASSSGADEKLFFGSGTQLSVL.

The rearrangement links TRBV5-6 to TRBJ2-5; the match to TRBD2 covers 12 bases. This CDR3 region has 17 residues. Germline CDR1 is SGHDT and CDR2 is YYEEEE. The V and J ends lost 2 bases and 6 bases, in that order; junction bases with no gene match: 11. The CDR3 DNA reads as TGTGCCAGCAGCTTTTCCCTAGCTAGCGGGGGGGCGAAGACCCAGTACTTC. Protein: CASSFSLASGGAKTQYF. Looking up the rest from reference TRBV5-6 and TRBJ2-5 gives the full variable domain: DAGVTQSPTHLIKTRGQQVTLRCSPKSGHDTVSWYQQALGQGPQFIFQYYEEEERQRGNFPDRFSGHQFPNYSSELNVNALLLGDSALYLCASSFSLASGGAKTQYFGPGTRLLVL.

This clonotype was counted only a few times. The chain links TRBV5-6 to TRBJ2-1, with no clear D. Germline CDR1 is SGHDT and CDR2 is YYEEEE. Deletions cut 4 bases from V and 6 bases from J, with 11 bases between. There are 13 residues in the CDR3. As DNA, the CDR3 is TGTGCCAGCAGCCCCGGACCCCTCAATGAGCAGTTCTTC. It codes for CASSPGPLNEQFF.

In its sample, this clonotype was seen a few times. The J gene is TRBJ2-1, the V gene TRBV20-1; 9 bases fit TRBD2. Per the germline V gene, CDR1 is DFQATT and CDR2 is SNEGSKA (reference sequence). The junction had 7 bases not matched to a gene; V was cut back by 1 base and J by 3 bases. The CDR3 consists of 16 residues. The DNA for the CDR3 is TGCAGTGCTAGAGGCCCGACTAGCGGCATCTACAATGAGCAGTTCTTC. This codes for CSARGPTSGIYNEQFF.

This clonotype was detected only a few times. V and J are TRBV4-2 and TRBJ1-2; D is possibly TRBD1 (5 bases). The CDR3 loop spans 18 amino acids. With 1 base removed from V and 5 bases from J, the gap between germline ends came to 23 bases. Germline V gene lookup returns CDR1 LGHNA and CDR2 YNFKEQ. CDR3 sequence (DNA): TGTGCCAGCAGCCAAGGCCGGGGGACCGCCCGGACCCATTATGGCTACACCTTC. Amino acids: CASSQGRGTARTHYGYTF.

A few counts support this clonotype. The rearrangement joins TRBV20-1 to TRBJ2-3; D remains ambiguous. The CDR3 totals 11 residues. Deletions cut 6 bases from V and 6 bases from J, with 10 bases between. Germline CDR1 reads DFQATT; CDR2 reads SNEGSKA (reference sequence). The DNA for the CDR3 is TGCAGTGCCGCAACAGCGGATACGCAGTATTTT. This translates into CSAATADTQYF.